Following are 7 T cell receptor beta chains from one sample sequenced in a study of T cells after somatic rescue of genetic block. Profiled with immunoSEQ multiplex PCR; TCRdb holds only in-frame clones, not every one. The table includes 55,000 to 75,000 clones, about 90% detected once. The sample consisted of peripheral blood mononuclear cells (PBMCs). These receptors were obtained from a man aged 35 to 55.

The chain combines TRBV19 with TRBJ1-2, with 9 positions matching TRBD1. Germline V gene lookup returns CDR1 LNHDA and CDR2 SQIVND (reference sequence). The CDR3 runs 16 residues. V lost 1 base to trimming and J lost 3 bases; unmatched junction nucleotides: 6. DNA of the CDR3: TGTGCCAGTAGTATAGTGACAGGGGGTACCGACTATGGCTACACCTTC. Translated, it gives CASSIVTGGTDYGYTF.

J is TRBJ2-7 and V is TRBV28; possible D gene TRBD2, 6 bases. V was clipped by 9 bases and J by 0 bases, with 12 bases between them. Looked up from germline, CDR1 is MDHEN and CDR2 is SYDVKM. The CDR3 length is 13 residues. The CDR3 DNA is TGTGCCAGTCGGGGACTGAACTCCTACGAGCAGTACTTC. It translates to CASRGLNSYEQYF.

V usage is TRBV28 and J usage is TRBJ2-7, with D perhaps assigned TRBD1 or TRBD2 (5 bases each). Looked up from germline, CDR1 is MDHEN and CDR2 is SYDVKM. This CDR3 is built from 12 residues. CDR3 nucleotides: TGTTCCACGATCCGGGACGGCTACGAGCAGTACTTC. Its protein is CSTIRDGYEQYF. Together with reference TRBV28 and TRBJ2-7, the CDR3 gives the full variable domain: DVKVTQSSRYLVKRTGEKVFLECVQDMDHENMFWYRQDPGLGLRLIYFSYDVKMKEKGDIPEGYSVSREKKERFSLILESASTNQTSMYLCSTIRDGYEQYFGPGTRLTVT.

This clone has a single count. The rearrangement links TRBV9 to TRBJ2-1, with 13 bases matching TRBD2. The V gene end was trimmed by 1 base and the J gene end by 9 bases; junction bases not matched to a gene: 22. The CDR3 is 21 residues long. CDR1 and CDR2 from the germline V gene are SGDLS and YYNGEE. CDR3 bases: TGTGCCAGCAGCGTATCTACGCGGGGGTGGACTAGCGGGAGAGGTGGGGGTGAGCAGTTCTTC. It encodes CASSVSTRGWTSGRGGGEQFF.

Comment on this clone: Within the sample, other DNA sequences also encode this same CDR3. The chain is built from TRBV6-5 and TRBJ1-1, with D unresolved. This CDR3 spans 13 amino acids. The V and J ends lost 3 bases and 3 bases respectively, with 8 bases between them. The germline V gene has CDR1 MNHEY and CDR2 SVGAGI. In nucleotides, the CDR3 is TGTGCCAGCAGTTATGGAACAGACACTGAAGCTTTCTTT. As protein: CASSYGTDTEAFF.

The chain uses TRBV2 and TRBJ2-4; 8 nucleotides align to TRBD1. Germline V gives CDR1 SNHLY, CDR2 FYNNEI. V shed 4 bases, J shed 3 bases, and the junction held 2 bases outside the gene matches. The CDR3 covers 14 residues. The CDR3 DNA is TGTGCCAGCAGTGTACAGGGGGGCAAAAACATTCAGTACTTC. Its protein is CASSVQGGKNIQYF.

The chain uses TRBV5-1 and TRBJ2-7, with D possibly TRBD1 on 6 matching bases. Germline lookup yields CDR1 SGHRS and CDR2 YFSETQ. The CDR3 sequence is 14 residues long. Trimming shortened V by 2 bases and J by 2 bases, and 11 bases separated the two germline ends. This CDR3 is CASSFAGATYEQYF. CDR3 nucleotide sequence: TGCGCCAGCAGCTTTGCAGGGGCTACCTACGAGCAGTACTTC.